In this sample, the clone carrying this TCR beta chain turned up a few times. The antigen remains undetermined. The sample is drawn from a study of PD-1 blockade in classical Hodgkin lymphoma. At the level of the study: Patients were dosed intravenously with nivolumab at 3 mg/kg every 2 weeks.

Relapse after autologous stem cell transplantation occurred in every patient, and brentuximab vedotin exposure varied. The data were produced by immunoSEQ multiplex PCR, yet TCRdb's version contains in-frame clones alone and is incomplete. The table records more than 140,000 clones, about four fifths of them present only once. Whole-study findings and limits: Some patients began nivolumab under 1 year after ASCT. These patients were excluded from later analyses. Newly diagnosed patients had diversity similar to the baseline diversity of complete responders.

Unmatched junction bases numbered 16, after V lost 6 bases and J lost 3 bases. Germline values: CDR1 SGHDT, CDR2 YYEEEE. The length of the CDR3 is 17 residues. The sequences come from peripheral blood mononuclear cells (PBMCs), collected before the second cycle of nivolumab. This sequence joins TRBV5-6 and TRBJ1-2; 8 bases align to TRBD1. The clonotype originates from a human donor with classical Hodgkin lymphoma. CDR3 loop: CASTRGQEVIIDYGYTF. CDR3 nucleotide sequence: TGTGCCAGCACCAGGGGACAGGAGGTAATTATTGACTATGGCTACACCTTC.